What follows describes a single T cell receptor beta chain. This sample is drawn from a study of blood T cell repertoires in COVID-19. Across the whole study: Sites in the United States, Italy and Spain provided acute and convalescent COVID-19 samples. PBMCs, B-cell-depleted T cells, or T cells were the source of the cDNA or gDNA that made up the material.

Original data processing: Estimates of nucleated cell counts were drawn from the amplification of reference gene primers. Some clones are missing from TCRdb's copy, which holds only in-frame ones; the method was immunoSEQ multiplex PCR. That table supplies the V and J calls and clone size; D and trimming were determined from the DNA. The sample carries approximately 100,000 clones, about 87% recorded once. The sample was peripheral blood. The sequence was collected from a human donor in a cohort sampled during active COVID-19.

CDR3 nucleotides: TGTGCCAGCAGCTTAGGCAGGGGGGTTGTAGGGACTGAAGCTTTCTTT. This encodes CASSLGRGVVGTEAFF. V is TRBV11-2 and J is TRBJ1-1; TRBD1 matches 7 bases. CDR3 length: 16 residues. The V and J ends lost 1 base and 5 bases, in that order; junction bases with no gene match: 10. Germline V gene data show CDR1 as SGHAT and CDR2 as FQNNGV.